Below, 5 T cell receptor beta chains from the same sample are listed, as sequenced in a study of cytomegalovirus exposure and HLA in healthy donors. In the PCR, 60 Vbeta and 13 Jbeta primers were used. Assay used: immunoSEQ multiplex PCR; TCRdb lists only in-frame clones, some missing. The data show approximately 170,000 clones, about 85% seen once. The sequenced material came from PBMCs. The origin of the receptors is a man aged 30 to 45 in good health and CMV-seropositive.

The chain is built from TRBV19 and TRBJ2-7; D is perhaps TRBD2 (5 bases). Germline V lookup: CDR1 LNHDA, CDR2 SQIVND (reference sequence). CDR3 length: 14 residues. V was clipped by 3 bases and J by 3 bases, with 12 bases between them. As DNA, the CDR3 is TGTGCCAGTAGTATCGACGGCGAGGGCTACGAGCAGTACTTC. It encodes CASSIDGEGYEQYF.

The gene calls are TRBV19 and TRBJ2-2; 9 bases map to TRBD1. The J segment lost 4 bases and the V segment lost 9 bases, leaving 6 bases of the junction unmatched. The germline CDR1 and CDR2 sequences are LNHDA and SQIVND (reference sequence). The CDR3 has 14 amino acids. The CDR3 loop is CASRQGGTTGELFF. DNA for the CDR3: TGTGCCAGCCGACAGGGGGGGACCACCGGGGAGCTGTTTTTT.

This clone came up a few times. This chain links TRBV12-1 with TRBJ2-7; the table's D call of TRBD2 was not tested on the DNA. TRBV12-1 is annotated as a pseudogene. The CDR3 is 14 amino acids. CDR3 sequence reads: CASSPWTRGGEQYV. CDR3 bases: TGTGCCAGCAGCCCTTGGACCAGAGGAGGCGAGCAGTACGTC.

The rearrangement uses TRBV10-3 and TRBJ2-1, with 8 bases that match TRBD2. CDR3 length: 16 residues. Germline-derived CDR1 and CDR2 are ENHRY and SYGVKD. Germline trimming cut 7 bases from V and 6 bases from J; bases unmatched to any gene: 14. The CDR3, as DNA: TGTGCCATCAAGAAGGGGTCCGGACTAGCTACCAATGAGCAGTTCTTC. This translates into CAIKKGSGLATNEQFF.

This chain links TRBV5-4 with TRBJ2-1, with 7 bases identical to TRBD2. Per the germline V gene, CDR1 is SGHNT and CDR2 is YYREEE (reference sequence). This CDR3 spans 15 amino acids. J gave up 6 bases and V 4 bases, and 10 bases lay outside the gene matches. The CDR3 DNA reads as TGTGCCAGCAGCGGACCCCCCCCGGGGGGCAATGAGCAGTTCTTC. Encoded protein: CASSGPPPGGNEQFF.